The 21 T cell receptor beta chains below come from one sample, sequenced in a study of graft-versus-host responses after intestinal transplantation. Antigens of these TCRs are unknown. Produced via immunoSEQ multiplex PCR; TCRdb's table is partial and in-frame only. The sample records nearly 90,000 clones, over 80% being singletons. The sample was unstimulated CD8+ T cells sorted from spleen or lymph node cells, taken before intestinal transplant. Receptors were obtained from a human donor who received an intestinal transplant.

The rearrangement joins TRBV29-1 to TRBJ1-1; D is uncertain. With 3 bases removed from V and 6 bases from J, the gap between germline ends came to 5 bases. The CDR3 is 10 amino acids. CDR1 SQVTM and CDR2 ANQGSEA come from the germline V gene. CDR3 in DNA: TGCAGCGTTGAGTACCCTGAAGCTTTCTTT. Translation gives CSVEYPEAFF.

This clone was observed once. The chain links TRBV2 to TRBJ2-1; D not resolved. Germline CDR1 SNHLY, CDR2 FYNNEI. Trimming removed 2 bases at V and 4 bases at J, with 9 bases between. This CDR3 region has 14 residues. CDR3 DNA sequence: TGTGCCAGCAGTGAACCCCCCTCATACAATGAGCAGTTCTTC. Translated, it gives CASSEPPSYNEQFF.

Here the CDR3 reads CASSDRPTNTGELFF. The CDR3 DNA is TGCGCCAGCAGTGACAGACCGACGAACACCGGGGAGCTGTTTTTT. V usage is TRBV10-2 and J usage is TRBJ2-2, with D hard to call. This CDR3 is built from 15 residues. CDR1 and CDR2 (germline): WSHSY, SAAADI. Trimming left V 3 bases short and J 0 bases short, with 8 bases between.

This clone was observed a single time. V is TRBV7-9 and J is TRBJ1-2, with no clear D. The V gene lost 1 base and the J gene lost 2 bases, with 14 bases spanning the gap. From germline, CDR1 is SEHNR and CDR2 FQNEAQ (reference sequence). The CDR3 runs to 16 residues. The CDR3 here is CASSLVQTAPNYGYTF. In nucleotides, the CDR3 is TGTGCCAGCAGCTTAGTCCAGACGGCACCCAACTATGGCTACACCTTC.

The chain is built from TRBV11-2 and TRBJ2-7; 13 bases match TRBD2. Trimming took 2 bases from V and 0 from J; bases not matched to a gene: 7. The CDR3 loop spans 18 amino acids. Germline loops: CDR1 SGHAT, CDR2 FQNNGV. This CDR3 is CASSLKGLAGVLSYEQYF. The CDR3 DNA follows: TGTGCCAGCAGCTTAAAAGGACTAGCGGGGGTCCTCTCCTACGAGCAGTACTTC.

This chain uses TRBV5-1 with TRBJ2-7; D gene uncertain. This CDR3 region has 11 residues. CDR1 and CDR2 (germline): SGHRS, YFSETQ. The CDR3 sequence is CASSFDPPTRV. The CDR3 region has the DNA TGCGCCAGCAGCTTCGACCCCCCCACTCGGGTC.

The chain recombines TRBV6-5 with TRBJ1-1; 7 bases match TRBD1. Germline values: CDR1 MNHEY, CDR2 SVGAGI. The length of the CDR3 is 14 residues. The V and J ends lost 4 bases and 7 bases, in that order; junction bases with no gene match: 9. As DNA, the CDR3 is TGTGCCAGCAGTTTCACGATAGGACAGGATGAAGCTTTCTTT. As protein: CASSFTIGQDEAFF.

The chain uses TRBV7-2 and TRBJ2-3; D is unclear. Trimming took off 5 bases at V and 3 bases at J, with 15 bases between the two ends. The CDR3 is 15 amino acids. The germline V gene has CDR1 SGHTA and CDR2 FQGNSA. The CDR3 sequence: CASSLIRIRTDTQYF. As DNA, the CDR3 is TGTGCCAGCAGCCTTATCCGGATTAGGACAGATACGCAGTATTTT. The full variable domain, rest sourced from reference TRBV7-2 and TRBJ2-3, is GAGVSQSPSNKVTEKGKDVELRCDPISGHTALYWYRQSLGQGLEFLIYFQGNSAPDKSGLPSDRFSAERTGGSVSTLTIQRTQQEDSAVYLCASSLIRIRTDTQYFGPGTRLTVL.

This rearrangement joins TRBV7-3 to TRBJ2-7; D is possibly TRBD1 (5 bases). CDR1 is SGHTA and CDR2 is FQGTGA in the germline V gene. This CDR3 has 15 residues. V shed 2 bases and J shed 6 bases, with 17 bases lying between them. In DNA, the CDR3 is TGTGCCAGCAGCTTACTCGTCAGGGCCCTTCTCGAGCAGTACTTC. This translates into CASSLLVRALLEQYF. Combining the CDR3 with reference TRBV7-3 and TRBJ2-7 gives the whole variable domain GAGVSQTPSNKVTEKGKYVELRCDPISGHTALYWYRQSLGQGPEFLIYFQGTGAADDSGLPNDRFFAVRPEGSVSTLKIQRTERGDSAVYLCASSLLVRALLEQYFGPGTRLTVT.

V and J are TRBV12-5 and TRBJ2-7, with 8 bases fitting TRBD1. Germline V lookup: CDR1 LGHNT, CDR2 FRNRAP. V lost 7 bases and J lost 0; bases outside the gene matches: 5. This CDR3 region has 14 residues. CDR3 sequence: CASALTGVSYEQYF. The DNA for the CDR3 is TGTGCTAGTGCCCTGACAGGGGTCTCCTACGAGCAGTACTTC.

V is TRBV6-5 and J is TRBJ1-2; maybe TRBD1 (5 bases). The V and J ends lost 2 bases and 6 bases respectively, with 16 bases between them. Germline lookup yields CDR1 MNHEY and CDR2 SVGAGI. This CDR3 is built from 15 residues. For the CDR3, the DNA is TGTGCCAGCAGTTACAAGGGGCGCGAGTATAATGGCTACACCTTC. Its protein is CASSYKGREYNGYTF.

The chain uses TRBV2 and TRBJ2-3, with 8 bases identical to TRBD2. V lost 2 bases, J lost 1 base, and 5 bases stayed unmatched. This CDR3 is built from 16 residues. Germline lookup yields CDR1 SNHLY and CDR2 FYNNEI. CDR3 sequence: CASSELRGAGTDTQYF. The CDR3, as DNA: TGTGCCAGCAGTGAATTGCGGGGGGCCGGCACAGATACGCAGTATTTT.

In DNA, the CDR3 is TGTGCCAGCAGCTTTGGAGCGGGGGGGCACGATGAGCAGTTCTTC. Protein sequence: CASSFGAGGHDEQFF. The rearrangement links TRBV5-5 to TRBJ2-1, with TRBD2 identical over 10 bases. Germline V CDR1 and CDR2: SGHKS, YYEKEE (reference sequence). The V gene end was trimmed by 2 bases and the J gene end by 8 bases; junction bases not matched to a gene: 7. The CDR3 length is 15 residues.

The chain carries TRBV13 and TRBJ2-7; possible D gene TRBD2, 5 bases. Per germline, CDR1 PRHDT and CDR2 FYEKMQ (reference sequence). V lost 5 bases to trimming and J lost 7 bases, with 9 bases between them. The CDR3 has 11 residues. The CDR3 DNA follows: TGTGCCAGCAGCCAAACGGGGGAGCAGTACTTC. It yields the protein CASSQTGEQYF.

The chain employs TRBV12-2 and TRBJ2-3; TRBD1, the D gene given by the table, was not confirmed from the DNA. TRBV12-2 is tagged as a pseudogene. The CDR3 covers 14 residues. The CDR3 nucleotides are TGTGCAAGTCGCTTAGTGGCAAGCACAGATACGCAGTATTTT. Amino acid sequence: CASRLVASTDTQYF.

The rearrangement uses TRBV19 and TRBJ1-1; TRBD1 might be the D (6 bases). The CDR3 runs to 16 residues. The germline CDR1 and CDR2 sequences are LNHDA and SQIVND (reference sequence). V lost 5 bases and J 0 bases, leaving 16 bases between the germline ends. For the CDR3, the DNA is TGTGCCAGTAGTTCTATGGATGGACAGCTGAACACTGAAGCTTTCTTT. Translating it yields CASSSMDGQLNTEAFF.

DNA for the CDR3: TGTGCCATCAGTGATTGGACAGGGATTAACTATGGCTACACCTTC. It is translated as CAISDWTGINYGYTF. This chain connects TRBV10-3 to TRBJ1-2; TRBD1 aligns across 8 bases. CDR3 length: 15 residues. Germline CDR1 is ENHRY and CDR2 is SYGVKD. The ends lost 3 bases at V and 1 base at J; junction bases unmatched: 4.

The genes are TRBV11-2 and TRBJ1-1; TRBD1 matches at 7 bases. Germline-derived CDR1 and CDR2 are SGHAT and FQNNGV. V lost 0 bases and J lost 4; bases outside the gene matches: 5. The CDR3 contains 15 residues. CDR3 residues: CASSLEAPGGTEAFF. The CDR3 bases are TGTGCCAGCAGCTTAGAAGCCCCAGGGGGCACTGAAGCTTTCTTT.

Only one count was recorded for this clone. J is TRBJ1-1 and V is TRBV19; 8 bases align to TRBD1. With V trimmed by 4 bases and J by 3 bases, 10 bases remained unmatched. Germline V gene sequence: CDR1 LNHDA, CDR2 SQIVND (reference sequence). The CDR3 sequence is 16 residues long. CDR3 protein: CASSKRGTGAYTEAFF. The CDR3 DNA reads TGTGCCAGTAGTAAGAGGGGGACAGGCGCTTACACTGAAGCTTTCTTT.

The V call is TRBV6-5, the J call TRBJ2-7; D may be TRBD1 (6 bases). Germline V CDR1 and CDR2: MNHEY, SVGAGI. Trimming cost V 6 bases and J 1 base, with 13 bases left between them. The CDR3 covers 14 residues. CDR3 loop: CASSWTESSYEQYF. CDR3 DNA sequence: TGTGCCAGCAGCTGGACAGAGTCATCCTACGAGCAGTACTTC.

The V call is TRBV19, the J call TRBJ2-3; 11 positions agree with TRBD2. CDR1 and CDR2 (germline): LNHDA, SQIVND (reference sequence). CDR3 length equals 16 residues. V lost 2 bases to trimming and J lost 5 bases; unmatched junction nucleotides: 6. In DNA, the CDR3 is TGTGCCAGTAGTATATATAGCGGGGGGGCCGGAGATACGCAGTATTTT. Protein product: CASSIYSGGAGDTQYF.